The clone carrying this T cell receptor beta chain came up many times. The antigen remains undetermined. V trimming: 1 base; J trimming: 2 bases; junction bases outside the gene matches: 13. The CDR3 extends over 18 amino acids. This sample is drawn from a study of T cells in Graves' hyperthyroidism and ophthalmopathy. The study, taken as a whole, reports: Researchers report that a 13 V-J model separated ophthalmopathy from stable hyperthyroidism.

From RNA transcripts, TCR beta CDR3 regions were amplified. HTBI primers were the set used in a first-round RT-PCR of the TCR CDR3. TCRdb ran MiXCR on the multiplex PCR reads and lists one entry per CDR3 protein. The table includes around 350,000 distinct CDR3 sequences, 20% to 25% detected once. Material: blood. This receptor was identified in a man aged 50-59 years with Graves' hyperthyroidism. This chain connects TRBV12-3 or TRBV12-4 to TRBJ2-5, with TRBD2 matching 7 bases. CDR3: CASSLGGSGLVVQETQYF. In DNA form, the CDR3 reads TGTGCCAGCAGTTTAGGGGGATCCGGACTAGTGGTACAAGAGACCCAGTACTTC.